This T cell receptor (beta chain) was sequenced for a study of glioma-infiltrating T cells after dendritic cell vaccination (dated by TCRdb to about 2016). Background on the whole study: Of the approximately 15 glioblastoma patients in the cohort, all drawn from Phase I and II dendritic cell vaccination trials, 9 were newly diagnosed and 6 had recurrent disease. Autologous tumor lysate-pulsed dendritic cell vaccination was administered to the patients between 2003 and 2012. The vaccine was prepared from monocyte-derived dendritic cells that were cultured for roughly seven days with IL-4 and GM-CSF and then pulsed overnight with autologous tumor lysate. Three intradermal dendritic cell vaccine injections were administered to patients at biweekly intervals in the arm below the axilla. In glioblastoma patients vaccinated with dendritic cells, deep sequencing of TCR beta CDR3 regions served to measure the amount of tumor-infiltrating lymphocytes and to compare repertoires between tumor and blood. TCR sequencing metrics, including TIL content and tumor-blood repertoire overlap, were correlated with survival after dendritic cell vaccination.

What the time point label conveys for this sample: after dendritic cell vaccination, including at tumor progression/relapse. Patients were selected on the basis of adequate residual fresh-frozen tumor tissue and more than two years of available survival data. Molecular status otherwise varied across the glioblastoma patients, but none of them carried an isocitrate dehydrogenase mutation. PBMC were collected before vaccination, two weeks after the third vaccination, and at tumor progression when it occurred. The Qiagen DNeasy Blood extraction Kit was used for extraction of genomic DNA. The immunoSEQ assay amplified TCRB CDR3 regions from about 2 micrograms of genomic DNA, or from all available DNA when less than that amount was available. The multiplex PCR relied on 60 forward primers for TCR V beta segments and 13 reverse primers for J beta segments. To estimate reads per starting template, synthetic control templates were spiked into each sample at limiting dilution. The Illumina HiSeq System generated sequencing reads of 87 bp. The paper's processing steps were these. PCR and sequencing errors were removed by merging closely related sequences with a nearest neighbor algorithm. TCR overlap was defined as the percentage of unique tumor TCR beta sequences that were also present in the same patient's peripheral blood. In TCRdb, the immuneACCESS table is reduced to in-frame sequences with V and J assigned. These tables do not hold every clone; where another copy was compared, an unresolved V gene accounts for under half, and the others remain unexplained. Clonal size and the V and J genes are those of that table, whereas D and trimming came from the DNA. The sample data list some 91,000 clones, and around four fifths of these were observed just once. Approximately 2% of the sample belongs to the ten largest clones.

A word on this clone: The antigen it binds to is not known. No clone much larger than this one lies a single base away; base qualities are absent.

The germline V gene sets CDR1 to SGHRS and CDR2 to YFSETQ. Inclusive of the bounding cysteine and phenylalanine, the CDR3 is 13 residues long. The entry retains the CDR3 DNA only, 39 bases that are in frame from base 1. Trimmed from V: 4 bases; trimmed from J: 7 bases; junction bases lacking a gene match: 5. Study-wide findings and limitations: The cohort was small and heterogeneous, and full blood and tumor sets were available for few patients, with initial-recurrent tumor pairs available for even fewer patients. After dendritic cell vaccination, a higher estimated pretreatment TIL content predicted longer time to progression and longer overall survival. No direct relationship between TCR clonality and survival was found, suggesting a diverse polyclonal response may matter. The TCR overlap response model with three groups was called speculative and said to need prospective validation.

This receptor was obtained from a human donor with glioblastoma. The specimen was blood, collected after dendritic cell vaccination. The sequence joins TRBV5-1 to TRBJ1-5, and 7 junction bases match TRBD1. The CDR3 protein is CASSQDRSQPQHF. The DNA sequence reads TGCGCCAGCAGCCAGGACAGGTCCCAGCCCCAGCATTTT.